What follows describes a single T cell receptor (beta chain). No antigen is known for it. Based on the germline V gene (reference sequence), the CDR1 and CDR2 sequences are LNHDA and SQIVND. V trim: 6 bases; J trim: 5 bases; unmatched bases: 7. The CDR3 contains 15 residues, cysteine and phenylalanine counted. This entry keeps only the CDR3 DNA: 45 bases, framed from base 1. The sample originates from a study of cytomegalovirus exposure and HLA in healthy donors (TCRdb year 2017). With regard to the full study: An earlier analysis of roughly 630 of the donors reported approximately 270 Gb of sequence data and around 110 million unique TCR beta sequences from about 179 million T cells. The study was designed to test whether signatures of past pathogen exposure could be identified by cataloging public T cell receptors. To decide whether each TCR beta V gene segment behaved as functional or pseudogenic, an earlier analysis of some 600 of the donors relied on high-throughput TCR beta sequencing. To study patterns of TCR occurrence, a later analysis re-analyzed previously published TCR beta repertoires from around 670 donors and added high-resolution HLA genotyping. Rather than using new phenotypic data, the later analysis identified candidate immune exposures from TCR beta sequences and from how often those sequences occurred across donors. Among the roughly 390 genotyped donors, about 83% belonged to the genetic ancestry cluster associated with self-reported Caucasian donors. A separate validation cohort of more than 100 different subjects was used in addition to the approximately 700-subject first cohort. To predict cytomegalovirus infection status, the study brought together high-throughput TCR immunosequencing, statistical association of individual TCRs with disease status, and machine learning. Alongside the repertoire data, information on donor age, sex, ethnicity and CMV serostatus was compiled. A later genetic analysis took genome-wide SNP genotypes for about 55% of the roughly 670 donors and used that subset as a discovery cohort. The T cell repertoires of 666 subjects were profiled by immunosequencing and related to cytomegalovirus serostatus. Every repertoire in the discovery cohort had been generated on one and the same sequencing platform. Approximately 300 gigabases of sequencing data and 70 million to 100 million unique TCR sequences were included in an early release covering 550 to 800 HLA-typed donors. Because of strong linkage in the cohort, roughly five DR-DQ haplotypes were treated as single units for association and clustering. Both class I and class II loci were covered by HLA typing, at four-digit resolution. Among about 400 genotyped donors of the cohort, an average of around 220,000 unique TCR beta nucleotide sequences was sequenced per donor, of which 15% to 20% were non-productive. The number of donors typed differed by locus, with 629-630 for A, B, C, DRB1 and DQB1, roughly 520 for DQA1, 600 to 610 for DPA1, and under 490 for DPB1.

Library preparation was by the immunoSEQ multiplex PCR assay. A mixture of 60 forward primers for TCR Vbeta segments and 13 reverse primers for TCR Jbeta segments was used in the multiplex PCR. The CDR3 region of rearranged TCR beta genes was amplified from genomic DNA by a multiplex PCR assay. The amplified TCR beta libraries were sequenced on the Illumina HiSeq System as 87-base-pair reads. On the study's bioinformatics: A later analysis tallied roughly 76 million unique TCR beta chains across the 666 repertoires, and some 10 million of those chains were shared by two or more donors. Raw reads were error-corrected and collapsed into unique sequences by a nearest-neighbor algorithm in which closely related sequences were merged to remove PCR and sequencing errors. CDR3 sequences were aligned to IMGT reference sequences to assign V, D and J gene segments. For a sequence to be retained, a match of at least six nucleotides was required to both a V gene segment and a J gene segment. A rearrangement was called productive if the CDR3 had no stop codons and remained in frame with V and J, and every other rearrangement was called non-productive. CDR3 was defined according to IMGT convention as the region running from the second conserved V-encoded cysteine to the conserved J-encoded phenylalanine. The earlier analysis of 450 to 750 of the donors excluded any sequence lacking an unambiguous match to a single V gene segment. An earlier analysis of 500 to 600 of the donors classified V segments as functional when productive rearrangements were above 56.7% and as segregating when the standard deviation between donors was above 5%. To diagnose cytomegalovirus status from the catalog of TCR beta chain sequences, a statistical classification framework was built. V and J gene assignment, in a later analysis, came from comparing TCR nucleotide sequences with IMGT/GENE-DB human TR gene sequences. The TCRdist pipeline was used in a later analysis to assign CDR3 sequences and most-parsimonious VDJ recombination scenarios. In a later analysis, every TCR beta chain was defined by the combination of its CDR3 amino acid sequence and its V-gene family, and reads without a unique V-gene family were dropped. As a way to deal with suspected cross-contamination and a sequencing artifact, a later analysis dropped hundreds of nucleotide sequences that were highly shared and had low generation probability. For each public chain, a later analysis derived a clonal expansion index from normalized ranks of inferred template counts within each repertoire. Generation probabilities in a later analysis came from a VDJ recombination model fitted to out-of-frame rearrangements, and those results were checked against IGoR. In a later analysis, hypergeometric tests were used to score TCR-TCR, TCR-HLA and TCR-CMV co-occurrence, with a repertoire-size bias correction applied to TCR pairs. False discovery rates were estimated in a later analysis by permuting HLA or CMV assignments 20 times. In a later analysis, co-occurring TCRs were grouped with DBSCAN, and TCRdist sequence similarity was added when clustering was performed within HLA-allele-positive subsets. Co-occurrence clustering excluded repertoires with fewer than 30,000 or more than 120,000 public chains, plus five with anomalous nucleotide sharing. TCRdb holds this immuneACCESS table with in-frame rearrangements only. Some clones are missing; in checked studies, unresolved V genes explain under half, and the rest has no known cause. V and J calls and clone size are copied from that table; D and trimming were computed from the DNA. The sample's table lists a count of over 100,000 clones. The ten biggest clones cover around 3.4% of the sample.

Overall study results and their limits: The study listed approximately 150 TCR beta chains as associated with cytomegalovirus. This cohort had only TCR beta chains sequenced, and the lack of alpha or paired-chain data limited which features could be detected. In vitro tests confirmed that three of the cytomegalovirus-associated TCR beta chains recognize cytomegalovirus antigens. While some public TCRs were present in many individuals, most TCR sequences turned up only very rarely across donors. Compared with equally common non-associated chains, HLA-associated TCR beta chains in a later analysis were more clonally expanded and had lower generation probabilities. In an earlier analysis of around 500 of the donors, most TCR beta V segments appeared in productive rearrangements about 87% or about 30% of the time, broadly matching IMGT annotations. In a later analysis, several top co-occurrence clusters were reported to appear linked to parvovirus B19, influenza, CMV and Epstein-Barr virus. Linkage disequilibrium might explain the correlated functional status among segregating V segments, but an unknown experimental factor could not be excluded. The presence/absence analyses assumed that sequencing depth was roughly uniform across donors, and that assumption may not be true. When HLA alleles, especially DR and DQ, strongly co-occurred, attributing TCR associations to individual alleles was difficult. It was suggested by the authors that the approach could potentially be generalized to other disease states and immunological phenotypes. Because the 87-base-pair reads could not distinguish some IMGT-functional V segments, including TRBV6-2 and TRBV6-3, those segments were excluded. In a later genetic analysis, a missense DCLRE1C variant was associated with V-gene and J-gene trimming of TCR beta chains, and the association was replicated in an independent cohort. In both the original and validation cohorts, the classifier was reported to diagnose cytomegalovirus status with high specificity and sensitivity. Compared with the roughly 670-donor mean, donors in an Asian-associated ancestry cluster had fewer N-insertions in productive TCRs, according to a later genetic analysis. In a later analysis, most CMV-associated TCR beta chains were found to appear HLA-restricted, with HLA associations seemingly driven largely by CMV exposure. A later analysis found that TCR association rates varied across HLA loci, with DRB1 alleles showing the most associated TCRs and HLA-C alleles the fewest. A cluster of highly shared sequence variants was judged likely to be a technical artifact of the sequencing pipeline. Immune exposure information for the cohort was limited to CMV serostatus. HLA typing was unavailable for some donors at each locus, so association tests used only the typed subset. A further reported finding was that TCR beta sequences accurately predicted the HLA-A and HLA-B alleles for most subjects in the first cohort. Because counts were too low, about 18 rarely observed V segments, including chromosome 9 orphons, were excluded from the earlier analysis of 500 to 700 of the donors. A later analysis associated around 16,000 TCR beta sequences with specific HLA alleles at a false discovery rate of 0.05.

In total, roughly 670 healthy bone marrow donors made up the cohort. At the time of sampling, every cohort member was nominally healthy, though immune exposures that went unrecorded were likely present. The donor was CMV seronegative and belonged to the group of 350 or so seronegative cohort members. A peripheral blood sample was collected from each donor, and TCR beta sequencing was performed on peripheral blood mononuclear cells. Genomic DNA was extracted from the blood cell samples with the Qiagen DNeasy Blood Extraction Kit. The sample taken for sequencing was PBMCs. This TCR derives from a man under 40 in good health and CMV-seronegative. The V and J genes are TRBV19 and TRBJ2-3, with TRBD1 matching 11 junction bases. In nucleotide form, the sequence is TGTGCCAGTAGCCCGGACAGGGGGCATGGAGATACGCAGTATTTT. Translated, this gives CASSPDRGHGDTQYF.